This paragraph covers one T cell receptor (beta chain) sequence. The study used approximately 90 million PBMCs per unsorted sample for genomic DNA. V was trimmed by 5 bases and J by 5 bases, leaving 21 bases between them. Germline-derived CDR1 and CDR2 are SGHTA and FQGTGA. This CDR3 region has 16 residues. Only in-frame clones appear in the TCRdb table, and some are missing; sequencing was by immunoSEQ multiplex PCR. The repertoire holds about 480,000 clones, with 79% as singletons. These data originate in a study of shared clonotypes between healthy human individuals. Material for sequencing was PBMCs. This receptor was identified in a woman aged 40-49 years in good health. Some clones in this sample may be carry-over from other donors' samples. The chain couples TRBV7-3 to TRBJ1-1; tentatively, D is TRBD1 (5 bases). This CDR3 is CASSPIPGRGLTEAFF. CDR3 nucleotides: TGTGCCAGCAGCCCCATCCCTGGGAGGGGATTGACTGAAGCTTTCTTT. The full variable domain, rest sourced from reference TRBV7-3 and TRBJ1-1, is GAGVSQTPSNKVTEKGKYVELRCDPISGHTALYWYRQSLGQGPEFLIYFQGTGAADDSGLPNDRFFAVRPEGSVSTLKIQRTERGDSAVYLCASSPIPGRGLTEAFFGQGTRLTVV.